This T cell receptor (beta chain) was identified in a study of T cells in localized non-small cell lung cancer. Findings of the study overall: Sequencing was limited to one tumor region, leaving the possibility of heterogeneity open.

With respect to this clone: Its matching antigen is unknown.

Assay used: immunoSEQ multiplex PCR; TCRdb lists only in-frame clones, some missing. The profile shows roughly 30,000 clones, less than 90% of them singletons. Germline V lookup: CDR1 SGHRS, CDR2 YFSETQ. This CDR3 is 16 amino acids long. The V gene end was trimmed by 4 bases and the J gene end by 5 bases; junction bases not matched to a gene: 6. This TCR was recovered from an older female donor with stage I lung adenocarcinoma. The material sequenced was peripheral blood, taken before any cancer treatment. The chain couples TRBV5-1 to TRBJ1-6; 10 bases align to TRBD1. The CDR3 DNA is TGCGCCAGCAGCCAGGGACAGGGGTCCCATAATTCACCCCTCCACTTT. Translating it yields CASSQGQGSHNSPLHF.